These 10 T cell receptor beta chains were all obtained from the same sample, sequenced in a study of beta chain features in type 1 diabetes. Findings and limits, study-wide: Researchers report that Type 1 diabetes patients had moderately but significantly shorter TCRB CDR3s across all four CD4+ subsets.

Their cognate antigens are unknown. Every bit of the isolated RNA underwent reverse transcription, so sequencing read expressed TCRB transcripts. The repertoire was sequenced with immunoSEQ multiplex PCR; TCRdb's copy has only in-frame clones and lacks some. Among 130,000 or so clones listed, approximately 15% were seen once. Sequencing was done on a sample of central memory CD4+ T cells from blood. These receptors originate from a man between 18 and 35 years old with type 1 diabetes.

The CDR3 loop reads CASSPTRGGDGYTF. The CDR3 DNA reads as TGTGCCAGCTCTCCCACCCGAGGCGGGGATGGCTACACCTTC. The rearrangement uses TRBV18 and TRBJ1-2; the D is unclear. CDR1 is KGHSH, CDR2 LQKENI, per germline. This CDR3 has 14 residues. V was shortened by 6 bases and J by 6 bases, with 17 bases between the two germline ends.

The rearrangement joins TRBV10-3 to TRBJ2-1; no clear D. Between the trimmed V and J ends, which lost 0 bases and 4 bases, there was a span of 7 bases. Germline assignment: CDR1 ENHRY and CDR2 SYGVKD. The CDR3 is made up of 14 amino acids. The CDR3: CAISESKWYNEQFF. CDR3 coding DNA: TGTGCCATCAGTGAGTCGAAGTGGTACAATGAGCAGTTCTTC.

This clone was detected only once. This chain links TRBV5-1 with TRBJ2-3; 9 bases agree with TRBD2. V shed 4 bases and J 0 bases; nucleotides not matched to a gene: 6. This CDR3 has 16 amino acids. Germline V lookup: CDR1 SGHRS, CDR2 YFSETQ. CDR3 region: CASSRRLAESTDTQYF. CDR3 DNA sequence: TGCGCCAGCAGCCGCAGACTAGCGGAGAGCACAGATACGCAGTATTTT.

This chain connects TRBV30 to TRBJ2-5; D gene unclear. The germline CDR1 and CDR2 sequences are GTSNPN and SVGIG (reference sequence). The CDR3 has 13 amino acids. Between the trimmed V and J ends, which lost 1 base and 5 bases, there was a span of 11 bases. CDR3: CAWSGRVLETQYF. CDR3 DNA sequence: TGTGCCTGGAGTGGCCGGGTCTTGGAGACCCAGTACTTC.

V is TRBV18 and J is TRBJ2-7; no firm D call. CDR3 length: 13 residues. Trimming pared 4 bases from V and 2 bases from J, leaving 9 bases between. Germline loops: CDR1 KGHSH, CDR2 LQKENI. Written as DNA, the CDR3 is TGTGCCAGCTCACGAGACACCACCTACGAGCAGTACTTC. Its protein is CASSRDTTYEQYF.

This clone has a handful of counts. The rearrangement uses TRBV30 and TRBJ1-2, with D possibly matching TRBD1 (5 bases). Germline CDR1 and CDR2: GTSNPN and SVGIG (reference sequence). This CDR3 is 12 amino acids long. Deletions cut 0 bases from V and 7 bases from J, with 9 bases between. The CDR3: CAWSVLTGGYTF. The CDR3 DNA reads as TGTGCCTGGAGTGTACTAACAGGTGGCTACACCTTC.

The chain is built from TRBV7-2 and TRBJ1-1; unclear D gene. Trimming removed 5 bases from V and 2 bases from J, with 9 bases in between. The CDR3 is made up of 13 amino acids. The germline V gene has CDR1 SGHTA and CDR2 FQGNSA. CDR3 region: CASSGRRNTEAFF. The CDR3 DNA reads TGTGCCAGCAGCGGCAGACGTAACACTGAAGCTTTCTTT.

In its sample, this clone was seen many times. The chain has TRBV7-2 and TRBJ2-1; D remains unclear. The CDR3 consists of 11 residues. V gave up 5 bases and J gave up 8 bases, with 7 bases separating them. The germline V gene has CDR1 SGHTA and CDR2 FQGNSA. The CDR3 DNA follows: TGTGCCAGCAGCCCCCTCGATGAGCAGTTCTTC. Translating gives CASSPLDEQFF.

This chain joins TRBV7-2 and TRBJ2-4; TRBD1 might be the D (6 bases). Looked up from germline, CDR1 is SGHTA and CDR2 is FQGNSA. The V end lost 1 base, the J end lost 5 bases, and 12 bases lay between the germline ends. The CDR3 covers 15 residues. The CDR3 loop is CASSLGGQGENIQYF. As DNA, the CDR3 is TGTGCCAGCAGCTTAGGGGGGCAGGGAGAAAACATTCAGTACTTC.

In its sample, this clone was seen once. A far larger clone is a single base away, which makes a read error likely. The V and J genes are TRBV4-3 and TRBJ2-7; D gene unclear. V lost 0 bases and J lost 4, with 16 bases in between. Germline V gives CDR1 LGHNA, CDR2 YSLEER. CDR3 size: 16 residues. CDR3 nucleotide sequence: TGCGCCAGCAGCCAAGAAATCGCCCAGCAGTGGTACGAGCAGTACTTC. Amino acids: CASSQEIAQQWYEQYF.